The 7 T cell receptor beta chains in this list originate from one sample, sequenced in a study of Japanese encephalitis immunity and Zika vaccine responses. Each CDR3 protein is one row after TCRdb ran MiXCR on the 5' RACE reads. The sample lists 300 to 400 distinct CDR3 sequences, around 6.3% seen once, with over 30% in the top ten. PBMCs were CFSE-labeled and cultured for five to seven days with peptide pools at about 1 ug/mL each. Sequences were derived from antigen-activated CD8+ T cells from blood, cultured, sampled during a Zika inactivated vaccine study. The source is an adult woman who received an inactivated Zika virus vaccine.

This clonotype is classed as medium-sized. The chain uses TRBV19 and TRBJ2-6, with D possibly matching TRBD2 (6 bases). CDR3 size: 16 residues. Germline V gene sequence: CDR1 LNHDA, CDR2 SQIVND (reference sequence). V lost 0 bases and J lost 1, with 7 bases in between. The CDR3 reads CASSIEEGSGANVLTF. CDR3 sequence (DNA): TGTGCCAGTAGTATAGAGGAGGGGTCTGGGGCCAACGTCCTGACTTTC.

Judged by abundance, this clonotype is large. The V gene is TRBV9, the J gene TRBJ2-1; no clear D. The germline V and J ends were trimmed by 3 bases and 8 bases, with 12 bases remaining between them. The CDR3 length is 13 residues. CDR1 and CDR2 (germline): SGDLS, YYNGEE. CDR3 sequence: CASSAPYVYEQFF. In nucleotides, the CDR3 is TGTGCCAGCAGCGCCCCCTATGTCTATGAGCAGTTCTTC.

By share, this clonotype counts as medium-sized (0.01 to 0.1%). The chain links TRBV19 to TRBJ1-3; possible D gene TRBD1, 5 bases. V was cut by 4 bases and J by 0 bases, with 10 bases left in between. CDR3 length: 15 amino acids. Germline loops: CDR1 LNHDA, CDR2 SQIVND (reference sequence). CDR3 coding DNA: TGTGCCAGTAGTACCCGGACATACTCTGGAAACACCATATATTTT. This gives the protein CASSTRTYSGNTIYF. Full variable domain (remainder filled in from reference TRBV19 and TRBJ1-3): DGGITQSPKYLFRKEGQNVTLSCEQNLNHDAMYWYRQDPGQGLRLIYYSQIVNDFQKGDIAEGYSVSREKKESFPLTVTSAQKNPTAFYLCASSTRTYSGNTIYFGEGSWLTVV.

This clonotype is judged medium-sized. The chain employs TRBV7-9 and TRBJ2-3; 9 positions match TRBD2. J lost 0 bases, V lost 5 bases, and 15 bases had no gene match. The germline gives CDR1 SEHNR, CDR2 FQNEAQ (reference sequence). The CDR3 covers 19 residues. The CDR3 loop reads CASSPVGWSAGGSTDTQYF. CDR3 in DNA: TGTGCCAGCAGCCCGGTAGGCTGGTCGGCGGGAGGGAGCACAGATACGCAGTATTTT. The full variable domain, with the rest looked up from reference TRBV7-9 and TRBJ2-3, is DTGVSQNPRHKITKRGQNVTFRCDPISEHNRLYWYRQTLGQGPEFLTYFQNEAQLEKSRLLSDRFSAERPKGSFSTLEIQRTEQGDSAMYLCASSPVGWSAGGSTDTQYFGPGTRLTVL.

By frequency in the sample, this clonotype is large. This chain uses TRBV6-5 with TRBJ1-2; D is perhaps TRBD1 (5 bases). Germline CDR1 MNHEY, CDR2 SVGAGI. V was trimmed by 0 bases and J by 3 bases, leaving 11 bases between them. The CDR3 spans 15 residues. CDR3 coding DNA: TGTGCCAGCAGTTACTCGACGGCGGGGGACTATGGCTACACCTTC. Residues: CASSYSTAGDYGYTF.

Relative to its sample, this clonotype is medium-sized (0.01 to 0.1%). This rearrangement joins TRBV6-1 to TRBJ2-7; the D gene could be TRBD1 or TRBD2 (6 bases each). This CDR3 is built from 14 residues. CDR1 and CDR2 (germline): MNHNS, SASEGT. Deletions cut 4 bases from V and 2 bases from J, with 12 bases between. The CDR3 sequence is CASSVGGPTYEQYF. The CDR3 bases are TGTGCCAGCAGTGTGGGGGGCCCAACCTACGAGCAGTACTTC.

This clonotype is large. The chain is built from TRBV9 and TRBJ1-2; 10 nucleotides match TRBD1. The CDR3 length is 17 residues. In germline, CDR1 is SGDLS, CDR2 YYNGEE. V trimming: 2 bases; J trimming: 0 bases; junction bases outside the gene matches: 7. The CDR3 sequence is CASSVGQGPDPNYGYTF. The CDR3 DNA is TGTGCCAGCAGCGTGGGACAGGGGCCTGATCCTAACTATGGCTACACCTTC.